A selection of T cell receptor beta chains follows, all from one sample in a study of metastatic and nonmetastatic thyroid tumors. TCRdb re-called the PCR reads through MiXCR. The repertoire holds around 19,000 clones, with about 16% as singletons. The sequencing input was tumor tissue. The origin of the receptors is a female donor with papillary thyroid cancer or a benign thyroid nodule (not recorded which). Some clones in this sample may be carry-over from other donors' samples. Both conserved end residues are part of each CDR3. The D gene is left open where the match is weak. Not every row has a clone size; where given, it reads once, few, many or a size class.

D	V	size	J	DNA	CDR3
-	TRBV27	many	TRBJ2-5	TGTGCCAGCCTTATTGGCGGAGAGACCCAGTACTTC	CASLIGGETQYF
-	TRBV18	many	TRBJ2-1	TGTGCCAGCTCACCGAAGGATGAGCAGTTCTTC	CASSPKDEQFF
TRBD2	TRBV6-1	few	TRBJ2-5	TGTGCCAGCAGGGAGAGAGTACTAGCGTGGGGAGAGGGAGAGACCCAGTACTTC	CASRERVLAWGEGETQYF
-	TRBV6-1	many	TRBJ2-3	TGTGCCAGCACGGGGGAAGATACGCAGTATTTT	CASTGEDTQYF
-	TRBV7-2	many	TRBJ1-2	TGTGCCAGCAGCTTACATCAGACTAACTATGGCTACACCTTC	CASSLHQTNYGYTF
-	TRBV4-1	-	TRBJ2-7	TGCGCCAGCAGCCAAGATCTGAGCCTGCCGGCCTTGTACGAGCAGTACTTC	CASSQDLSLPALYEQYF
-	TRBV6-1	medium-sized	TRBJ2-3	TGTGCCAGTAGACCGGGGGTAGCGCAGTATTTT	CASRPGVAQYF
-	TRBV20-1	many	TRBJ2-3	TGCAGTGCTAGTCACACAGATACGCAGTATTTT	CSASHTDTQYF
-	TRBV11-2	-	TRBJ2-2	TGTGCCAGCAGCTTTCGGGTATCAAGAACCGTGGAGCTGTTTTTT	CASSFRVSRTVELFF
-	TRBV7-9	many	TRBJ1-2	TGTGCCAGCACCTTGACAGCTAACTATGGCTACACCTTC	CASTLTANYGYTF
-	TRBV5-1	-	TRBJ2-3	TGCGCCAGCAGCTGTGTACGGCCTGCCACAGATACGCAGTATTTT	CASSCVRPATDTQYF
TRBD2	TRBV28	many	TRBJ2-3	TGTGCCAGCAGCGTAGCGGGGGGACTCACAGATACGCAGTATTTT	CASSVAGGLTDTQYF
-	TRBV9	many	TRBJ2-7	TGTGCCAGCAGCGTATCATCCGGACTCGAGCAGTACTTC	CASSVSSGLEQYF
-	TRBV20-1	once	TRBJ2-7	TGCAGTGCTTATGGCAGTGGACCCTACGAGCAGTACTTC	CSAYGSGPYEQYF
-	TRBV28	-	TRBJ2-7	TGTGCCAGCAGTTCGGTACTCCCAGTGTCCTACGAGCAGTACTTC	CASSSVLPVSYEQYF
-	TRBV20-1	many	TRBJ2-7	TGCAGTGCTCTAAGGCTAGGGGCAAGCGAGCAGTACTTC	CSALRLGASEQYF
TRBD1	TRBV30	-	TRBJ1-2	TGTGCCTGGAGTGTACGGACAGGGGGTGTCTGCACCTTC	CAWSVRTGGVCTF
-	TRBV28	many	TRBJ2-1	TGTGCCAGCAGTTTATCTGGCCGGCGGGAAGACTACAATGAGCAGTTCTTC	CASSLSGRREDYNEQFF
TRBD1	TRBV7-3	many	TRBJ2-1	TGTGCCAGCAGCTTGACAGGGGGCAATGAGCAGTTCTTC	CASSLTGGNEQFF
-	TRBV5-5	many	TRBJ2-2	TGTGCCAGCCGCCAGAACACCGGGGAGCTGTTTTTT	CASRQNTGELFF
-	TRBV27	medium-sized	TRBJ1-5	TGTGCCAGCAGCGCTGAAGGGGGATTAAGCAATCAGCCCCAGCATTTT	CASSAEGGLSNQPQHF
-	TRBV7-9	many	TRBJ1-3	TGTGCCAGCAGCCGAGGAGTCTCTGGAAACACCATATATTTT	CASSRGVSGNTIYF
-	TRBV3-1	many	TRBJ1-5	TGTGCCAGCAGCCCGAGGTTGGGTATGAGCAATCAGCCCCAGCATTTT	CASSPRLGMSNQPQHF
TRBD2	TRBV6-4	many	TRBJ2-5	TGTGCCAGCAGGCCCCCCGATTGGTTTGGTGGGCTAGCGGGTTTGCGGGGGGGGACCCAGTACTTC	CASRPPDWFGGLAGLRGGTQYF
-	TRBV5-5	many	TRBJ1-2	TGTGCCAGCAGCCCGGGGTCCAGCTTATATAACTATGGCTACACCTTC	CASSPGSSLYNYGYTF
-	TRBV5-6	many	TRBJ1-1	TGTGCCAGCAACGCGCTACCCTTGAACACTGAAGCTTTCTTT	CASNALPLNTEAFF
TRBD1	TRBV2	many	TRBJ2-7	TGTGCCAGCAGCGTCGACAGGGGCGCGCGTTACGAGCAGTACTTC	CASSVDRGARYEQYF
-	TRBV7-3	once	TRBJ2-7	TGTGCCAGCAGCGCCGGGACCGGGAAGGGAATAGAGCAGTACTTC	CASSAGTGKGIEQYF
-	TRBV30	many	TRBJ1-5	TGTGCCTGGAGGGGGGTAGGGGGCAATCAGCCCCAGCATTTT	CAWRGVGGNQPQHF
TRBD2	TRBV12-3/TRBV12-4	many	TRBJ2-1	TGTGCCAGCAGCCAGGGGACTAGCGGGAGGGTCTATGAGCAGTTCTTC	CASSQGTSGRVYEQFF